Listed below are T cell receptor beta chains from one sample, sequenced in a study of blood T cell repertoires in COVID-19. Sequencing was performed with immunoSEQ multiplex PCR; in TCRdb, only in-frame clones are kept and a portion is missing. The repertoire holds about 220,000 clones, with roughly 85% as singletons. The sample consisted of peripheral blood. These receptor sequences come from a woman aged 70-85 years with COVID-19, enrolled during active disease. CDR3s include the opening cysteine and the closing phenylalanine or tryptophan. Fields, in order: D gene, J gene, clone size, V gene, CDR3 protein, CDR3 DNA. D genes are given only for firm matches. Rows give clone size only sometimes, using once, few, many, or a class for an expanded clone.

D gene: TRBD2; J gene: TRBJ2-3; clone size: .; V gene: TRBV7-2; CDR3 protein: CASSLVSGGAESTDTQYF; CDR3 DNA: TGTGCCAGCAGCTTAGTTAGCGGGGGGGCCGAAAGCACAGATACGCAGTATTTT
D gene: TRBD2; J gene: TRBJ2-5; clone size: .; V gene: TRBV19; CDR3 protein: CASSGETSGFIQETQYF; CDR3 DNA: TGTGCCAGTAGTGGAGAAACTAGCGGTTTTATTCAAGAGACCCAGTACTTC
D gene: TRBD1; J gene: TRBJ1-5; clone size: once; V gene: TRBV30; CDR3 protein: CAWSRDRGNQPQHF; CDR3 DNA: TGTGCCTGGAGTAGGGACAGGGGCAATCAGCCCCAGCATTTT
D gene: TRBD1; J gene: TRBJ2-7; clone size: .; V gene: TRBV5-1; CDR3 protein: CASSLGQGIHEQYF; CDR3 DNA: TGCGCCAGCAGCTTAGGACAGGGGATCCACGAGCAGTACTTC
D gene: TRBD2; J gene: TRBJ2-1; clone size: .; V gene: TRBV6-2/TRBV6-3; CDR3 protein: CASSYLAGGQFF; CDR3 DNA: TGTGCCAGCAGTTATCTAGCGGGGGGCCAGTTCTTC
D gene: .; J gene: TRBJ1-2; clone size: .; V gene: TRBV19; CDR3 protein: CASSIGGGKGYTF; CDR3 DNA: TGTGCCAGTAGTATAGGGGGGGGTAAGGGCTACACCTTC
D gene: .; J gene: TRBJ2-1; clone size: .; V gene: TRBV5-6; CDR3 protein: CASSSIRDWADEQFF; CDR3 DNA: TGTGCCAGCAGCTCTATCCGGGACTGGGCGGATGAGCAGTTCTTC
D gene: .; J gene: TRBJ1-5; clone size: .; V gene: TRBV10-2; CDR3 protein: CASSESPEGVPNQPQHF; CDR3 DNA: TGCGCCAGCAGTGAGAGTCCGGAAGGGGTACCCAATCAGCCCCAGCATTTT
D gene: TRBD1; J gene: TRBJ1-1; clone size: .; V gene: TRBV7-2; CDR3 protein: CASSFQGVNTEAFF; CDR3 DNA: TGTGCCAGCAGCTTTCAGGGGGTGAACACTGAAGCTTTCTTT
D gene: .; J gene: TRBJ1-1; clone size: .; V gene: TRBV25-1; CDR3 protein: CASSVFAGNTEAFF; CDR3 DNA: TGTGCCAGCAGTGTTTTTGCAGGAAACACTGAAGCTTTCTTT
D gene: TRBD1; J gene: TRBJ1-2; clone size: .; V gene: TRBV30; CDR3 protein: CAWSPGQNYGYTF; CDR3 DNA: TGTGCCTGGAGTCCGGGACAGAACTATGGCTACACCTTC
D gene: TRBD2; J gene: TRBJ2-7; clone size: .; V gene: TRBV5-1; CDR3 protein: CASSSLHLAGVIHEQYF; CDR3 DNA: TGCGCCAGCAGCTCCCTACATCTAGCGGGAGTAATCCACGAGCAGTACTTC
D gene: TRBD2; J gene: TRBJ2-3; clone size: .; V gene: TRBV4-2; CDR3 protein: CASSPLTSGGTDTQYF; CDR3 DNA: TGTGCCAGCAGCCCGTTGACTAGCGGGGGGACAGATACGCAGTATTTT
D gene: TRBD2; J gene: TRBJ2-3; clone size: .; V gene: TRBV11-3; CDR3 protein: CASSFGGTANTDTQYF; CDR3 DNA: TGTGCCAGCAGCTTCGGGGGGACGGCGAACACAGATACGCAGTATTTT
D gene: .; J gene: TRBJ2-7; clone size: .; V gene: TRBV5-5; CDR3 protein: CASSLFIGSYEQYF; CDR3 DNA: TGTGCCAGCAGCTTGTTTATCGGGTCTTACGAGCAGTACTTC
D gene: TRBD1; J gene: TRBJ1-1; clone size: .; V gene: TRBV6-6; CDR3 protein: CASSYWTGENTEAFF; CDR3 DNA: TGTGCCAGCAGTTACTGGACAGGCGAGAACACTGAAGCTTTCTTT
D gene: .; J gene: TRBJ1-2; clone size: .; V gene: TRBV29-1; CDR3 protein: CSVETGNYGYTF; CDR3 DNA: TGCAGCGTTGAAACAGGAAATTATGGCTACACCTTC
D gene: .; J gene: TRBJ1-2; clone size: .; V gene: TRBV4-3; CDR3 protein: CASSQSSYGYTF; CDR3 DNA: TGCGCCAGCAGCCAATCCTCCTATGGCTACACCTTC
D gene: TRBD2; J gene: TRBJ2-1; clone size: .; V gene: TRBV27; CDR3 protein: CATALGGKINEQFF; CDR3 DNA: TGTGCCACCGCTTTGGGGGGGAAGATCAATGAGCAGTTCTTC
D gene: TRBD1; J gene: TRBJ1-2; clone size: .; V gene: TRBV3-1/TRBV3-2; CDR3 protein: CASSQLGGDNYGYTF; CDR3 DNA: TGTGCCAGCAGCCAACTAGGGGGCGATAACTATGGCTACACCTTC
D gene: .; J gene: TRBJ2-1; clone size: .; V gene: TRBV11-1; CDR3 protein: CASSLDGGIGEQFF; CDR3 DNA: TGTGCCAGCAGCTTAGATGGCGGGATAGGCGAGCAGTTCTTC
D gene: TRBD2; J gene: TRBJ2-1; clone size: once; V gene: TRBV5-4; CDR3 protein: CASSPGLAGGLSNEQFF; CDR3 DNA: TGTGCCAGCAGCCCGGGACTAGCGGGAGGTTTATCGAATGAGCAGTTCTTC
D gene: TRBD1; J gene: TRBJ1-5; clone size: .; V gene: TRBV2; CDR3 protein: CASRKTGVNQPQHF; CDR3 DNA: TGTGCCAGCAGGAAGACAGGGGTCAATCAGCCCCAGCATTTT
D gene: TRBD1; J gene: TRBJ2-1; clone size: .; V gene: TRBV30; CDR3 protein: CAWAYRGRVPHEQFF; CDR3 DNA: TGTGCCTGGGCCTACAGGGGGCGCGTTCCTCATGAGCAGTTCTTC
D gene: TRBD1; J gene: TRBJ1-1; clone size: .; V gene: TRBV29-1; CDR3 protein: CSAQTGGLNTEAFF; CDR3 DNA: TGCAGCGCCCAGACAGGGGGACTGAACACTGAAGCTTTCTTT
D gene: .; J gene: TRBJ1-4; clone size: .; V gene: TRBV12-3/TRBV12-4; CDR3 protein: CASSFGLNEKLFF; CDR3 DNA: TGTGCCAGCAGTTTTGGGCTGAATGAAAAACTGTTTTTT
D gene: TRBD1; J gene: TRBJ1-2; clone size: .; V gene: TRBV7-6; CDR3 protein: CASSPRQGRENYGYTF; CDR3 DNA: TGTGCCAGCAGCCCTAGACAGGGCCGAGAGAACTATGGCTACACCTTC
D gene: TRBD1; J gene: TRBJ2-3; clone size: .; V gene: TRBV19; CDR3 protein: CASSGGQIGDTQYF; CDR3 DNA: TGTGCATCCTCTGGGGGACAGATAGGCGATACGCAGTATTTT
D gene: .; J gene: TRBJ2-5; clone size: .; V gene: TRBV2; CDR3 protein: CAGGETQYF; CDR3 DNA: TGTGCAGGCGGGGAGACCCAGTACTTC
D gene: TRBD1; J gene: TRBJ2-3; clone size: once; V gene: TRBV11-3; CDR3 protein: CASNSDRGLTDTQYF; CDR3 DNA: TGTGCCAGCAACTCGGACAGGGGGCTAACAGATACGCAGTATTTT